This T cell receptor beta chain was captured by sequencing in a study of blood T cells in healthy people across ages. Primed by a sample-barcoded 5' primer and a J-beta primer mix, a second PCR proceeded for about 6 to 12 cycles. Each single sample gave us at least 3 million CDR3-containing paired-end reads. One entry per CDR3 protein results from TCRdb running MiXCR on the 5' RACE reads. The data show around 710,000 distinct CDR3 sequences, about 42% seen once. Germline trimming cut 2 bases from V and 4 bases from J; bases unmatched to any gene: 5. Germline lookup yields CDR1 SGHDN and CDR2 FVKESK. This CDR3 comprises 16 residues. General observations from the study: TCR beta diversity, measured per million T cells, fell in a roughly linear way with age. Unsorted PBMCs ruled out conclusive naive versus antigen-experienced comparison.

Donors were healthy Caucasian individuals from Russia aged roughly 6 to 95. There are a few counts of this clonotype. The antigen remains unidentified. The chain is built from TRBV14 and TRBJ1-6; 7 nucleotides line up with TRBD1. The receptor was isolated from a woman aged 55-75 years in good health. The material sequenced was blood. In nucleotides, the CDR3 is TGTGCCAGCAGCCAAAACAGGGGCCCATATAATTCACCCCTCCACTTT. It encodes CASSQNRGPYNSPLHF.